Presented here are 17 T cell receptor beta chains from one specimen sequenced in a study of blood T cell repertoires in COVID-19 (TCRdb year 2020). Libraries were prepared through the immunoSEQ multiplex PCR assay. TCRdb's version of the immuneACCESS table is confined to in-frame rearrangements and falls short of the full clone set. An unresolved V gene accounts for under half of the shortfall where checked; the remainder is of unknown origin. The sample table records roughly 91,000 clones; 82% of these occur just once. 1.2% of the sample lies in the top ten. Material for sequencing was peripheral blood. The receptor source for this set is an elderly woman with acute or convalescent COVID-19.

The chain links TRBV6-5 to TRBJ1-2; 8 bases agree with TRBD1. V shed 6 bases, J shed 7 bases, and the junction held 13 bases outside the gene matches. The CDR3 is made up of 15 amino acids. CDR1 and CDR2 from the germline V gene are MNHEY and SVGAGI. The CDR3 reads CASRNSAGGDSGYTF. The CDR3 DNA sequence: TGTGCCAGCAGGAACAGTGCAGGGGGCGATAGTGGCTACACCTTC.

The chain's CDR3 is CASSLMGTPGLQQYF. CDR3 DNA sequence: TGTGCCAGCAGCTTAATGGGGACGCCGGGACTGCAGCAGTATTTT. The V and J genes are TRBV7-2 and TRBJ2-3; TRBD2 might be the D (6 bases). The V gene's germline CDR1 is SGHTA and CDR2 FQGNSA. V gave up 2 bases and J gave up 11 bases, with 20 bases separating them. The CDR3 extends over 15 amino acids.

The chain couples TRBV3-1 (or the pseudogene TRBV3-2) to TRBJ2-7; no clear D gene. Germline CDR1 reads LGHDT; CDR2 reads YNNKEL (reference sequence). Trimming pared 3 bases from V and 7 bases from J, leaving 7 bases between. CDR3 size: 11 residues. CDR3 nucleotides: TGTGCCAGCAGCCATCTGGCAGAGCAGTACTTC. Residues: CASSHLAEQYF.

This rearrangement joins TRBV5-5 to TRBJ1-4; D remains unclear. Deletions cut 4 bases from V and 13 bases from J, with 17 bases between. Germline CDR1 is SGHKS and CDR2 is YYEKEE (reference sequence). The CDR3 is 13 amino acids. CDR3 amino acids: CASSPSSSRALFF. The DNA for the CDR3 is TGTGCCAGCAGCCCGAGCTCGTCCCGAGCACTGTTTTTT.

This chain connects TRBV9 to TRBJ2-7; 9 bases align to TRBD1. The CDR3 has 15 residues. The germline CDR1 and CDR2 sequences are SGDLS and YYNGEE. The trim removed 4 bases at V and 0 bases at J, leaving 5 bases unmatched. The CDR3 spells CASSSEQGASYEQYF. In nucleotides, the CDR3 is TGTGCCAGCAGCTCGGAACAGGGGGCCTCCTACGAGCAGTACTTC.

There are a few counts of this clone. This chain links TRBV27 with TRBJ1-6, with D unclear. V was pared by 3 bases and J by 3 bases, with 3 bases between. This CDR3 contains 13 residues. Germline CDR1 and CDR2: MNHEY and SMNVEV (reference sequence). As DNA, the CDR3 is TGTGCCAGCAGTTTTAACTATAATTCACCCCTCCACTTT. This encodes CASSFNYNSPLHF.

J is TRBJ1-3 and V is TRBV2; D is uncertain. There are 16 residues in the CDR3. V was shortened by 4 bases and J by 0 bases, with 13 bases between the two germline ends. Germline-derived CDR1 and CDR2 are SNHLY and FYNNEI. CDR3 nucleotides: TGTGCCAGCAGTGTCGACAACCCAAGCTCTGGAAACACCATATATTTT. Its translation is CASSVDNPSSGNTIYF.

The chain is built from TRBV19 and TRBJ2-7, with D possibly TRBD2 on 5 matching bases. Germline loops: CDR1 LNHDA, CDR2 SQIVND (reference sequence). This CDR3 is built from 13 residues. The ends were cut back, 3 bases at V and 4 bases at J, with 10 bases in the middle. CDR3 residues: CASSIFSGYEQYF. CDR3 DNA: TGTGCCAGTAGTATTTTCAGCGGTTACGAGCAGTACTTC.

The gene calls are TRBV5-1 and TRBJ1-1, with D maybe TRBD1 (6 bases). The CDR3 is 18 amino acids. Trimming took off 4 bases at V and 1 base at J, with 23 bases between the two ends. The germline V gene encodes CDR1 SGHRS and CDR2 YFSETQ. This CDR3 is CASSREGHLRSTNTEAFF. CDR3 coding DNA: TGCGCCAGCAGCCGGGAGGGACACCTCAGGTCCACGAACACTGAAGCTTTCTTT.

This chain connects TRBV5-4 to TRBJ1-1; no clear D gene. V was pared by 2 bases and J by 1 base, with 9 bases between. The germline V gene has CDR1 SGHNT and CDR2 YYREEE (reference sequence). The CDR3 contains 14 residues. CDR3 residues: CASSFGGKNTEAFF. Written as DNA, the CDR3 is TGTGCCAGCAGCTTCGGAGGAAAGAACACTGAAGCTTTCTTT.

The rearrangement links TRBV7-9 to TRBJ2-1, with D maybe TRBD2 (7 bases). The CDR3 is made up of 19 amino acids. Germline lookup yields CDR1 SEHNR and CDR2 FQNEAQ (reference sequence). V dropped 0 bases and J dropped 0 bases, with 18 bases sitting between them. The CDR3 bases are TGTGCCAGCAGCTTAGCAGGGGGAGGGACTACTAGCTCCTACAATGAGCAGTTCTTC. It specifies CASSLAGGGTTSSYNEQFF.

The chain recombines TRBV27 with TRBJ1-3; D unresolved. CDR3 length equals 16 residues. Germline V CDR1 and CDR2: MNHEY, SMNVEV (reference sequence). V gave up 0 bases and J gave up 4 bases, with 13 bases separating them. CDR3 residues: CASSLSGYNPGNTIYF. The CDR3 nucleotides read TGTGCCAGCAGTTTATCCGGGTATAATCCCGGAAACACCATATATTTT.

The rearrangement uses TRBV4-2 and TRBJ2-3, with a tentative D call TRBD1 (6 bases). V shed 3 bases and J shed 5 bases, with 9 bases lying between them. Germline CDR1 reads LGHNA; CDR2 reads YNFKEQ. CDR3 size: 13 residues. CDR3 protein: CASSQGAQDTQYF. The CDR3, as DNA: TGTGCCAGCAGCCAGGGGGCCCAAGATACGCAGTATTTT.

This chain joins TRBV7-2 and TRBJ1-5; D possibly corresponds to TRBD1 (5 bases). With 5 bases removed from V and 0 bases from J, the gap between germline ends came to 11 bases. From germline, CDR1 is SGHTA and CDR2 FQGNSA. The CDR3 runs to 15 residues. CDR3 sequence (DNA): TGTGCCAGCAGCCCACGGGGACTTAGCAATCAGCCCCAGCATTTT. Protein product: CASSPRGLSNQPQHF.

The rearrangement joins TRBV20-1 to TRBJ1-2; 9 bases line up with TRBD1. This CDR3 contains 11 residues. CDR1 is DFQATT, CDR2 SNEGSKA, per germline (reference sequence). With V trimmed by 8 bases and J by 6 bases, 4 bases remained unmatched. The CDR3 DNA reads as TGCAGTTCCTGGACAGGGGATGGCTACACCTTC. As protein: CSSWTGDGYTF.

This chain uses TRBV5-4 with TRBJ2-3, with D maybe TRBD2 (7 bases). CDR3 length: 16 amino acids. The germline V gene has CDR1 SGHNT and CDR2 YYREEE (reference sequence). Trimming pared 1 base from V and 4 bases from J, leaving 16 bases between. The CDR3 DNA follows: TGTGCCAGCAGCTTGCCACGAGGGGGGGCATCAGATACGCAGTATTTT. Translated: CASSLPRGGASDTQYF.

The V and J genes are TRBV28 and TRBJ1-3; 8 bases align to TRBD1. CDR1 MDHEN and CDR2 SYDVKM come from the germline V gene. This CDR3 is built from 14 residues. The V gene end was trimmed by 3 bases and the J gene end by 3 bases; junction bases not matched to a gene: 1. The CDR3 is CASSFTGGGNTIYF. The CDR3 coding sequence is TGTGCCAGCAGTTTTACAGGGGGTGGAAACACCATATATTTT.